These 7 T cell receptor beta chains were sequenced from one sample in a study of T-cell memory formation after mild COVID-19. TCRdb called the 5' RACE reads again in MiXCR, with one record for every CDR3 protein. This table has roughly 370,000 distinct CDR3 sequences, more than 15% appearing once. Sequencing was performed on PBMCs or a T cell subset sorted from them (not recorded which). The receptors originated from a young man who had mild COVID-19 (a few samples of this study predate the infection). Cell type and time point are not known.

This clonotype was observed a handful of times. The V call is TRBV4-3, the J call TRBJ2-7; D tentatively reads TRBD1 or TRBD2 (5 bases each). V was clipped by 0 bases and J by 2 bases, with 11 bases between them. Germline V gives CDR1 LGHNA, CDR2 YSLEER. The CDR3 has 15 amino acids. DNA of the CDR3: TGCGCCAGCAGCCAAGATCGTGGGGACGCCTACGAGCAGTACTTC. As protein: CASSQDRGDAYEQYF.

The J gene is TRBJ2-3, the V gene TRBV20-1, with D hard to call. Germline V CDR1 and CDR2: DFQATT, SNEGSKA (reference sequence). The CDR3 is 14 residues long. V was pared by 4 bases and J by 0 bases, with 11 bases between. The CDR3 protein is CSANFVSSTDTQYF. CDR3 DNA sequence: TGCAGTGCTAATTTCGTTAGTAGCACAGATACGCAGTATTTT.

This chain joins TRBV27 and TRBJ1-1; TRBD1 might be the D (6 bases). From germline, CDR1 is MNHEY and CDR2 SMNVEV (reference sequence). This CDR3 has 12 residues. V gave up 8 bases and J gave up 5 bases, with 12 bases separating them. This CDR3 is CASWTVWTEAFF. The DNA for the CDR3 is TGTGCCAGCTGGACAGTTTGGACTGAAGCTTTCTTT.

CDR3 residues: CASSLGLGPPYEQYF. DNA of the CDR3: TGCGCCAGCAGCCTCGGTCTGGGGCCCCCCTACGAGCAGTACTTC. The gene calls are TRBV4-1 and TRBJ2-7; D might be TRBD1 (5 bases). CDR3 size: 15 residues. Germline V gene data show CDR1 as MGHRA and CDR2 as YSYEKL. Trimming removed 4 bases from V and 2 bases from J, with 15 bases in between.

V gene TRBV3-1 combines with J gene TRBJ1-1; 8 nucleotides align to TRBD1. From germline, CDR1 is LGHDT and CDR2 YNNKEL (reference sequence). This CDR3 spans 14 amino acids. V shed 5 bases and J 5 bases; nucleotides not matched to a gene: 7. CDR3 sequence: CASSSGGANTEAFF. CDR3 nucleotide sequence: TGTGCCAGCAGCTCAGGGGGCGCGAATACTGAAGCTTTCTTT.

This clonotype was counted many times. This chain uses TRBV28 with TRBJ2-6, with D possibly being TRBD2 (5 bases). V gave up 10 bases and J gave up 0 bases, with 13 bases separating them. Germline lookup yields CDR1 MDHEN and CDR2 SYDVKM. CDR3 length: 15 amino acids. This chain's CDR3 is CATSGRDSGANVLTF. As DNA, the CDR3 is TGTGCCACCTCTGGACGGGACTCTGGGGCCAACGTCCTGACTTTC.

This clonotype was counted at least ten times. The junction does not match germline at one end; this may be a read error. This rearrangement joins TRBV7-7 to TRBJ2-5; 11 nucleotides match TRBD1. This CDR3 is 16 amino acids long. Germline V lookup: CDR1 SSHAT, CDR2 FNYEAQ (reference sequence). The CDR3 sequence is CASSLAGQGAGETQYF. CDR3 sequence (DNA): TGTGCTAGCAGCTTAGCAGGACAGGGGGCCGGAGAGACCCAGTACTTC.